Listed below are T cell receptor beta chains from one sample, sequenced in a study of siplizumab effects on memory and regulatory T cells. Sequencing was performed with immunoSEQ multiplex PCR; in TCRdb, only in-frame clones are kept and a portion is missing. The sample includes 90,000 to 95,000 clones, roughly 96% seen only once; the top ten take roughly 0.031%. The source material was naive CD4+ T cells sorted from blood. The receptors derive from a human donor in good health. CDR3s include the opening cysteine and the closing phenylalanine or tryptophan. A D gene is named only where the DNA matches it firmly. Not every row has a clone size; where given, it reads once, few, many or a size class.

d_call j_call clone_size v_call cdr3_length cdr3_aa cdr3_nt
- TRBJ1-1 - TRBV9 14 CASSVGGGATEAFF TGTGCCAGCAGCGTAGGAGGGGGGGCAACTGAAGCTTTCTTT
- TRBJ1-6 - TRBV6-1 13 CASSGLMNSPLHF TGTGCCAGCAGTGGGCTGATGAATTCACCCCTCCACTTT
- TRBJ2-2 - TRBV9 14 CASSVAIIGGELFF TGTGCCAGCAGCGTAGCTATTATTGGCGGGGAGCTGTTTTTT
TRBD2 TRBJ2-7 - TRBV15 14 CATSSSGGLSEQYF TGTGCCACCAGCAGCAGCGGGGGTCTCTCCGAGCAGTACTTC
- TRBJ1-6 - TRBV7-3 15 CASSLNLAGGSPLHF TGTGCCAGCAGCTTAAATCTGGCGGGGGGCTCACCCCTCCACTTT
TRBD2 TRBJ2-3 - TRBV2 14 CASSVGAGGDTQYF TGTGCCAGCAGTGTGGGAGCGGGGGGAGATACGCAGTATTTT
- TRBJ2-3 - TRBV19 15 CASSQTGAILDTQYF TGTGCCAGTAGTCAAACGGGGGCAATACTAGATACGCAGTATTTT
- TRBJ2-2 - TRBV7-2 13 CASTTGNTGELFF TGTGCCAGCACCACAGGGAACACCGGGGAGCTGTTTTTT
TRBD2 TRBJ2-2 - TRBV9 17 CASSAPIAGPGTGELFF TGTGCCAGCAGCGCACCTATAGCGGGGCCGGGCACCGGGGAGCTGTTTTTT
- TRBJ2-5 - TRBV7-7 14 CASSPIRGQETQYF TGTGCCAGCAGCCCTATTCGGGGCCAAGAGACCCAGTACTTC
- TRBJ2-3 - TRBV27 15 CASSGRGRRVDTQYF TGTGCCAGCAGTGGTAGGGGCCGGCGGGTAGATACGCAGTATTTT
- TRBJ2-3 - TRBV19 12 CASSLLGDTQYF TGTGCCAGTAGTCTCCTGGGGGATACGCAGTATTTT
TRBD1 TRBJ1-1 - TRBV6-1 11 CASSGQGTAFF TGTGCCAGCAGTGGACAGGGGACCGCTTTCTTT
- TRBJ2-2 - TRBV7-2 12 CASSAWPGELFF TGTGCCAGCTCAGCTTGGCCCGGGGAGCTGTTTTTT
- TRBJ1-1 - TRBV6-5 15 CASSFRGLLNTEAFF TGTGCCAGCAGTTTTAGGGGCCTTTTGAACACTGAAGCTTTCTTT
- TRBJ1-2 - TRBV11-2 15 CASSPLGGPNYGYTF TGTGCCAGCAGCCCCTTGGGGGGGCCTAACTATGGCTACACCTTC
- TRBJ2-7 - TRBV5-4 17 CASSFRGGSFQRYEQYF TGTGCCAGCAGCTTCAGGGGGGGGAGCTTCCAACGGTACGAGCAGTACTTC
TRBD2 TRBJ2-3 - TRBV10-3 15 CAIGIRGGDEYTQYF TGTGCCATCGGGATTCGGGGGGGCGACGAGTATACGCAGTATTTT
- TRBJ2-7 once TRBV2 15 CASRTGTLSSYEQYF TGTGCCAGCAGGACCGGGACTCTGAGCTCCTACGAGCAGTACTTC
TRBD2 TRBJ2-1 - TRBV18 15 CASSPTSGGYNEQFF TGTGCCAGCTCACCAACTAGCGGGGGTTACAATGAGCAGTTCTTC
- TRBJ1-1 - TRBV7-8 14 CASSPRTLNTEAFF TGTGCCAGCAGTCCAAGGACGTTGAACACTGAAGCTTTCTTT
- TRBJ1-2 - TRBV29-1 13 CSVEDRGRKGYTF TGCAGCGTTGAAGATCGTGGCCGGAAGGGCTACACCTTC
- TRBJ2-7 few TRBV19 14 CASSTEVWSYEQYF TGTGCCAGTAGTACGGAAGTGTGGTCCTACGAGCAGTACTTC
TRBD1 TRBJ1-2 - TRBV11-2 13 CAGQQQGDYGYTF TGTGCCGGCCAACAACAGGGGGACTATGGCTACACCTTC
- TRBJ1-1 - TRBV28 14 CASSPGTVNTEAFF TGTGCCAGCAGTCCTGGGACGGTGAACACTGAAGCTTTCTTT
- TRBJ2-7 - TRBV28 15 CASTPPSGPSYEQYF TGTGCCAGCACCCCTCCGAGTGGGCCTTCCTACGAGCAGTACTTC
TRBD1 TRBJ1-1 - TRBV7-9 14 CASSRQGFNTEAFF TGTGCCAGCAGTCGACAGGGTTTTAACACTGAAGCTTTCTTT
- TRBJ1-1 once TRBV7-8 16 CASSLNGPDTNTEAFF TGTGCCAGCAGCTTAAATGGGCCGGATACTAACACTGAAGCTTTCTTT
- TRBJ2-7 once TRBV7-3 14 CASSLHRWSYEQYF TGTGCCAGCAGCTTGCACCGGTGGTCCTACGAGCAGTACTTC
- TRBJ2-7 - TRBV10-3 12 CAIGDNTYEQYF TGTGCCATCGGGGACAACACCTACGAGCAGTACTTC
TRBD2 TRBJ2-1 - TRBV4-2 17 CASSQASGGSLGDEQFF TGTGCCAGCAGCCAAGCTAGCGGGGGTTCTTTAGGCGATGAGCAGTTCTTC
- TRBJ1-2 - TRBV10-1 15 CASSGGTGGSYGYTF TGCGCCAGCAGTGGAGGGACGGGGGGTAGCTATGGCTACACCTTC
- TRBJ2-2 - TRBV27 13 CASSSGYTGELFF TGTGCCAGCAGTTCGGGTTACACCGGGGAGCTGTTTTTT
- TRBJ1-3 - TRBV28 15 CASGGDLGSGNTIYF TGTGCCAGCGGGGGGGACCTTGGCTCTGGAAACACCATATATTTT
TRBD2 TRBJ2-5 - TRBV5-4 15 CASSPSGGAWETQYF TGTGCCAGCAGCCCGAGCGGGGGGGCTTGGGAGACCCAGTACTTC
- TRBJ1-2 - TRBV6-6 13 CASSPTGHPSATF TGTGCCAGCAGTCCAACGGGACACCCTTCGGCCACCTTC
TRBD1 TRBJ2-7 - TRBV6-6 14 CASNLGQGAYEQYF TGTGCCAGCAACCTAGGACAGGGGGCCTACGAGCAGTACTTC
TRBD2 TRBJ2-3 - TRBV4-2 17 CASSRGTSGGASYTQYF TGTGCCAGCAGCCGAGGGACTAGCGGGGGGGCTTCTTATACGCAGTATTTT
- TRBJ2-1 - TRBV29-1 13 CSVTGRLYNEQFF TGCAGCGTGACTGGGAGGCTCTACAATGAGCAGTTCTTC
- TRBJ1-1 - TRBV6-4 13 CASSEGGNTEAFF TGTGCCAGCAGCGAGGGGGGCAACACTGAAGCTTTCTTT
TRBD2 TRBJ2-5 - TRBV9 14 CASSFSGGGETQYF TGTGCCAGCAGCTTTAGCGGGGGCGGGGAGACCCAGTACTTC
- TRBJ2-5 - TRBV6-1 14 CASSTGLTGETQYF TGTGCCAGCAGTACCGGACTCACGGGGGAGACCCAGTACTTC
- TRBJ2-3 - TRBV7-3 13 CASSFSSTDTQYF TGTGCCAGCAGCTTCTCTAGCACAGATACGCAGTATTTT